This is a list of T cell receptor beta chains from one sample in a study of blood T cell repertoires in COVID-19. This table comes from immunoSEQ multiplex PCR, and its TCRdb copy is limited to in-frame clones, with some not included. Here the sample spans roughly 110,000 clones, 85% to 95% being singletons. Material: peripheral blood. Receptors originate from a woman aged 25 to 39 with acute or convalescent COVID-19. Both conserved end residues are part of each CDR3. Each record gives: V gene, clone size, J gene, D gene, CDR3 protein, CDR3 DNA. D genes are given only for firm matches. Size is stated for part of the rows, as once, few or many counts, or as a class when the clone is expanded.

V: TRBV18; size: -; J: TRBJ2-7; D: TRBD1; CDR3: CASSPPTGGSEQYF; DNA: TGTGCCAGCTCACCACCGACAGGGGGGAGCGAGCAGTACTTC
V: TRBV27; size: -; J: TRBJ2-7; D: -; CDR3: CASSPRRTVLTYYEQYF; DNA: TGTGCCAGCAGTCCCAGAAGGACAGTCTTAACTTACTACGAGCAGTACTTC
V: TRBV9; size: -; J: TRBJ1-5; D: -; CDR3: CASSVAPDSNQPQHF; DNA: TGTGCCAGCAGCGTAGCCCCAGATAGCAATCAGCCCCAGCATTTT
V: TRBV5-1; size: -; J: TRBJ2-7; D: TRBD1; CDR3: CASSPDRDEQYF; DNA: TGCGCCAGCTCTCCCGACAGGGACGAGCAGTACTTC
V: TRBV28; size: -; J: TRBJ2-5; D: TRBD1; CDR3: CASSPLRDRGKTQYF; DNA: TGTGCCAGCAGCCCTCTCCGGGACAGGGGAAAGACCCAGTACTTC
V: TRBV11-2; size: -; J: TRBJ1-2; D: TRBD1; CDR3: CASSFRDRATGYTF; DNA: TGTGCCAGCAGCTTCCGGGACAGGGCTACTGGCTACACCTTC
V: TRBV11-3; size: -; J: TRBJ1-2; D: -; CDR3: CASSGSVGSDGYTF; DNA: TGTGCCAGCAGTGGCTCGGTGGGGAGCGATGGCTACACCTTC
V: TRBV28; size: -; J: TRBJ1-4; D: -; CDR3: CASSLGGRRKGLFF; DNA: TGTGCCAGCAGCCTGGGGGGACGAAGAAAAGGACTGTTTTTT
V: TRBV4-2; size: once; J: TRBJ2-5; D: TRBD2; CDR3: CASSQEDWGGVQETQYF; DNA: TGTGCCAGCAGCCAAGAAGATTGGGGGGGAGTCCAAGAGACCCAGTACTTC
V: TRBV7-2; size: -; J: TRBJ2-3; D: TRBD2; CDR3: CASSPGKEAGNTDTQYF; DNA: TGTGCCAGCAGCCCGGGAAAGGAAGCGGGGAACACAGATACGCAGTATTTT
V: TRBV5-1; size: -; J: TRBJ1-4; D: -; CDR3: CASSLGGTNEKLFF; DNA: TGCGCCAGCAGCTTGGGAGGGACTAATGAAAAACTGTTTTTT
V: TRBV6-5; size: -; J: TRBJ1-4; D: TRBD1; CDR3: CASSYSWTGGEKLFF; DNA: TGTGCCAGCAGTTACTCTTGGACAGGCGGTGAAAAACTGTTTTTT
V: TRBV10-2; size: -; J: TRBJ1-1; D: TRBD1; CDR3: CASRLGQANTEAFF; DNA: TGCGCCAGCAGGTTGGGACAGGCTAACACTGAAGCTTTCTTT
V: TRBV5-5; size: -; J: TRBJ1-2; D: TRBD1; CDR3: CASSPQTGGGGYTF; DNA: TGTGCCAGCAGCCCCCAGACAGGGGGTGGTGGCTACACCTTC
V: TRBV6-5; size: -; J: TRBJ1-4; D: -; CDR3: CASTPERGGEKLFF; DNA: TGTGCCAGCACCCCCGAGCGCGGTGGGGAAAAACTGTTTTTT
V: TRBV12-3/TRBV12-4; size: once; J: TRBJ1-3; D: -; CDR3: CASSFGGGNTIYF; DNA: TGTGCCAGCAGTTTTGGGGGCGGAAACACCATATATTTT
V: TRBV19; size: -; J: TRBJ2-1; D: TRBD1; CDR3: CASSTATGGGEQFF; DNA: TGTGCCAGTAGTACCGCGACAGGGGGCGGTGAGCAGTTCTTC